The clone carrying this T cell receptor beta chain occurred once. Its antigen is not known. A single heparinised draw of approximately 0.11 L on average was taken per donor. The data are from a study of beta chain features in type 1 diabetes. Looking at the study overall: The patient and healthy donor groups were comparable for age, gender and cell yields.

The entirety of the isolated RNA underwent reverse transcription, so expressed TCRB transcripts were sequenced. Using immunoSEQ multiplex PCR, the repertoire was profiled, and TCRdb retains in-frame clones only, with some absent. Of under 900,000 clones listed, roughly a sixth are singletons. Germline V gene lookup returns CDR1 MDHEN and CDR2 SYDVKM. The germline V and J ends were trimmed by 6 bases and 6 bases, with 14 bases remaining between them. The CDR3 is 14 amino acids. Overall study findings and caveats: Naive, central memory and Treg TCRB repertoires appeared more alike in patients than in healthy donors.

Input material: naive CD4+ T cells from blood. The rearrangement links TRBV28 to TRBJ2-2; no firm D call. This TCR came from a woman aged 18-35 years in good health. The chain's CDR3 is CASSSSGLAGELFF. As DNA, the CDR3 is TGTGCCAGCAGCTCCTCAGGCCTTGCCGGGGAGCTGTTTTTT.